These 9 T cell receptor beta chains were all obtained from the same sample, sequenced in a study of cytomegalovirus exposure and HLA in healthy donors. The PCR made use of 60 Vbeta and 13 Jbeta primers. Assay: immunoSEQ multiplex PCR; the TCRdb copy retains only in-frame clones and omits some. The repertoire consists of fewer than 100,000 clones, with around 77% occurring once and the leading ten covering 7.7%. Sequencing input: PBMCs. The source of these receptors is a female donor in good health and CMV-seronegative.

CDR3 coding DNA: TGTGCCTGGGGACACAGTCTTAACTATGGCTACACCTTC. This gives the protein CAWGHSLNYGYTF. The chain links TRBV30 to TRBJ1-2; TRBD1 might be the D (5 bases). Germline V gives CDR1 GTSNPN, CDR2 SVGIG (reference sequence). V lost 5 bases and J lost 1, with 11 bases in between. The CDR3 sequence is 13 residues long. The full variable domain, its missing parts supplied by reference TRBV30 and TRBJ1-2, is SQTIHQWPATLVQPVGSPLSLECTVEGTSNPNLYWYRQAAGRGLQLLFYSVGIGQISSEVPQNLSASRPQDRQFILSSKKLLLSDSGFYLCAWGHSLNYGYTFGSGTRLTVV.

The genes are TRBV10-3 and TRBJ2-6; TRBD1 aligns across 10 bases. Germline assignment: CDR1 ENHRY and CDR2 SYGVKD. The CDR3 runs to 17 residues. V gave up 4 bases and J gave up 0 bases; unmatched junction bases: 3. CDR3 in DNA: TGTGCCATCAGTGGTGGGACAGGGGACTCTGGGGCCAACGTCCTGACTTTC. It yields the protein CAISGGTGDSGANVLTF.

The CDR3 loop reads CAWRVQGASYNSPLHF. DNA for the CDR3: TGTGCCTGGAGGGTACAGGGGGCTTCCTATAATTCACCCCTCCACTTT. The rearrangement links TRBV30 to TRBJ1-6; 9 bases match TRBD1. The CDR3 covers 16 residues. Germline CDR1 and CDR2: GTSNPN and SVGIG (reference sequence). The junction had 4 bases not matched to a gene; V was cut back by 3 bases and J by 1 base.

The CDR3 loop reads CASSERSQGVVLIANVLTF. For the CDR3, the DNA is TGTGCCAGCAGCGAGAGGTCCCAGGGCGTTGTTCTGATTGCCAACGTCCTGACTTTC. The V gene is TRBV11-2, the J gene TRBJ2-6; tentative D call: TRBD1 (5 bases). The CDR3 spans 19 residues. With 5 bases removed from V and 7 bases from J, the gap between germline ends came to 27 bases. The germline CDR1 and CDR2 sequences are SGHAT and FQNNGV.

V gene TRBV7-6 combines with J gene TRBJ1-1, with 7 bases aligning to TRBD1. The CDR3 contains 15 residues. V was pared by 5 bases and J by 5 bases, with 11 bases of the junction left unmatched. CDR1 and CDR2 from the germline V gene are SGHVS and FNYEAQ. The CDR3 DNA reads TGTGCCAGCAGCCTACACAGGGGAGTATGGACTGAAGCTTTCTTT. Encoded protein: CASSLHRGVWTEAFF.

A note on this clone: The junction does not match germline at one end; this may be a read error. The rearrangement links TRBV11-3 to TRBJ2-1; 8 bases match TRBD1. This CDR3 has 16 amino acids. CDR1 and CDR2 (germline): SGHNT, YENEEA. CDR3 DNA sequence: TGTGCCAGCAGCTTAGAATCTGGACAGGGTAGAAATGGGCAGTTCTTC. This codes for CASSLESGQGRNGQFF. Combining the CDR3 with reference TRBV11-3 and TRBJ2-1 gives the whole variable domain EAGVVQSPRYKIIEKKQPVAFWCNPISGHNTLYWYLQNLGQGPELLIRYENEEAVDDSQLPKDRFSAERLKGVDSTLKIQPAELGDSAVYLCASSLESGQGRNGQFFGPGTRLTVL.

The V and J genes are TRBV10-1 and TRBJ1-1; 9 bases align to TRBD1. The CDR3 covers 16 residues. J lost 1 base, V lost 3 bases, and 6 bases had no gene match. From germline, CDR1 is WNHNN and CDR2 SYGVQD (reference sequence). The CDR3 sequence: CASSESRQGGNTEAFF. The CDR3 DNA is TGCGCCAGCAGTGAATCAAGACAGGGGGGGAACACTGAAGCTTTCTTT.

V gene TRBV6-5 combines with J gene TRBJ2-2; no definite D call. Germline V lookup: CDR1 MNHEY, CDR2 SVGAGI. V lost 1 base to trimming and J lost 7 bases, with 10 bases between them. This CDR3 is built from 14 residues. CDR3 in amino acids: CASSYYFEIGELFF. CDR3 nucleotide sequence: TGTGCCAGCAGTTACTACTTCGAGATCGGGGAGCTGTTTTTT.

With regard to this clone: Sequence at one end of the junction differs from germline and may be a read error. J is TRBJ2-3 and V is TRBV7-9, with TRBD2 matching over 7 bases. Germline loops: CDR1 SEHNR, CDR2 FQNEAQ (reference sequence). The CDR3 contains 16 residues. Written as DNA, the CDR3 is TGTTCCAGCAGCCAATCTCTAGCGGAGATCGCAGATACGCAGTATTTT. It codes for CSSSQSLAEIADTQYF.